What follows describes a single T cell receptor beta chain. Its target is unknown. The entry originates in a study of T cell responses to AZD1222 COVID-19 vaccine. General observations from the study: It was only six AZD1222 recipients who were seropositive at baseline.

The data were produced by immunoSEQ multiplex PCR, yet TCRdb's version contains in-frame clones alone and is incomplete. In the table there are about 140,000 clones, roughly 92% of which are singletons. This CDR3 is built from 14 residues. This receptor was obtained from an adult who received the AZD1222 COVID-19 vaccine. The V and J genes are TRBV8-2 and TRBJ1-2; the table's D gene call, TRBD1, was not cross checked with the DNA. TRBV8-2 is assigned pseudogene status. The source material was peripheral blood, sampled 28 days after the second AZD1222 dose. CDR3 bases: TGTGGCAGCACCGCAGACAGGGGGCTAGAGGGCTACACCTTC. Translation gives CGSTADRGLEGYTF.